These 18 T cell receptor beta chains were all obtained from the same sample, sequenced in a study of blood T cells in healthy people across ages. The second PCR ran about 6 to 11 cycles with a sample-barcoded 5' primer and J-beta primers. TCRdb fed the 5' RACE reads into MiXCR, producing one record per CDR3 protein. The table lists hundreds of thousands of distinct CDR3 sequences, approximately 30% of them singletons, with around a sixth in the top ten. Sequencing used blood. The receptor set was obtained from a woman of 80 years or more in good health.

Remarks on this clonotype: Given a much more abundant clone one base away, this may be a read error. V usage is TRBV4-2 and J usage is TRBJ2-7; D might be TRBD2 (6 bases). The V end was cut by 5 bases, the J end by 7 bases, with 21 bases between. Germline CDR1 LGHNA, CDR2 YNFKEQ. The CDR3 is 15 residues long. The CDR3 spells CASSENPGLTNEQYF. The CDR3 DNA sequence: TGTGCCAGCAGCGAGAACCCGGGACTTACCAATGAGCAGTACTTC.

At least ten counts were recorded for this clonotype. The V gene is TRBV6-6, the J gene TRBJ2-1, with 9 bases that match TRBD1. This CDR3 contains 15 residues. With 5 bases clipped from V and 7 bases from J, the junction kept 9 bases outside the gene matches. The germline CDR1 and CDR2 sequences are MNHNY and SVGAGI (reference sequence). The CDR3 is CASSQPGQGGNEQFF. In DNA, the CDR3 is TGTGCCAGCAGTCAACCGGGACAGGGTGGTAATGAGCAGTTCTTC.

J is TRBJ2-1 and V is TRBV3-1, with a weak D call TRBD1 (5 bases). This CDR3 comprises 16 residues. CDR1 and CDR2 (germline): LGHDT, YNNKEL (reference sequence). The ends were cut back, 6 bases at V and 7 bases at J, with 22 bases in the middle. In DNA form, the CDR3 reads TGTGCCAGCAGTTTTAGTCCAGATGGGGCCTGGAATGAGCAGTTCTTC. Translated: CASSFSPDGAWNEQFF.

This clonotype occurred many times. This rearrangement joins TRBV3-1 to TRBJ2-5; 7 bases are a match to TRBD2. V shed 0 bases, J shed 2 bases, and the junction held 3 bases outside the gene matches. The CDR3 length is 15 residues. Germline lookup yields CDR1 LGHDT and CDR2 YNNKEL (reference sequence). CDR3 nucleotides: TGTGCCAGCAGCCAAGACTGGCGGGGGCAAGAGACCCAGTACTTC. Its translation: CASSQDWRGQETQYF.

In this sample, this clonotype turned up a few times. This may come from a read error, since a much larger clone is one base off. This sequence joins TRBV5-1 and TRBJ2-5; no clear D. The CDR3 extends over 15 amino acids. The germline V gene encodes CDR1 SGHRS and CDR2 YFSETQ. This chain's CDR3 is CANSLSARYQETQYF. The DNA for the CDR3 is TGCGCCAACAGCTTGTCCGCCCGGTACCAAGAGACCCAGTACTTC.

This clonotype was found many times. V is TRBV29-1 and J is TRBJ2-7, with a weak D call TRBD2 (6 bases). Looked up from germline, CDR1 is SQVTM and CDR2 is ANQGSEA. The V and J ends lost 3 bases and 7 bases respectively, with 16 bases between them. This CDR3 is 13 amino acids long. CDR3 protein: CSVEVPVGREQYF. The CDR3 DNA is TGCAGCGTTGAGGTCCCCGTGGGGAGGGAGCAGTACTTC.

The chain joins TRBV7-9 to TRBJ2-6; 8 nucleotides agree with TRBD1. Germline loops: CDR1 SEHNR, CDR2 FQNEAQ (reference sequence). V shed 5 bases and J 0 bases; nucleotides not matched to a gene: 9. The CDR3 extends over 18 amino acids. The CDR3 spells CASSPRTGTSSGANVLTF. CDR3 nucleotide sequence: TGTGCCAGCAGCCCCAGGACAGGGACGAGCTCTGGGGCCAACGTCCTGACTTTC.

This clonotype was seen many times. The chain is built from TRBV6-2 or TRBV6-3 and TRBJ2-1; no firm D call. Trimming pared 6 bases from V and 6 bases from J, leaving 15 bases between. CDR3 length: 14 residues. Germline V gene data show CDR1 as MNHEY and CDR2 as SVGEGT. The CDR3 here is CASRWAVGGNEQFF. The CDR3 nucleotides read TGTGCCAGCAGGTGGGCAGTGGGTGGCAATGAGCAGTTCTTC.

A word on this clonotype: A much larger clone is a single base away; this may be a read error. This chain's CDR3 is CASSVGGGGESYNEQFF. The DNA of the CDR3 is TGTGCCAGCAGCGTAGGGGGCGGGGGGGAATCCTACAATGAGCAGTTCTTC. The V and J genes are TRBV9 and TRBJ2-1; 9 bases map to TRBD2. The CDR3 length is 17 residues. Germline loops: CDR1 SGDLS, CDR2 YYNGEE. Trimming cost V 0 bases and J 1 base; bases outside gene matches: 5.

Only a few counts were recorded for this clonotype. The rearrangement links TRBV9 to TRBJ1-2; D is uncertain. The CDR3 loop spans 15 amino acids. V was shortened by 0 bases and J by 4 bases, with 13 bases between the two germline ends. Germline-derived CDR1 and CDR2 are SGDLS and YYNGEE. As DNA, the CDR3 is TGTGCCAGCAGCGTAGAAGGAGCCGCGACCTATGGCTACACCTTC. Translating gives CASSVEGAATYGYTF.

The chain uses TRBV29-1 and TRBJ2-1; D gene unclear. Germline V CDR1 and CDR2: SQVTM, ANQGSEA. The CDR3 is made up of 11 amino acids. V lost 7 bases and J 7 bases, leaving 11 bases between the germline ends. The CDR3 nucleotides read TGCAGCGGGGGAATTATGAATGAGCAGTTCTTC. Amino acid sequence: CSGGIMNEQFF.

The chain links TRBV4-3 to TRBJ2-1; 11 positions agree with TRBD2. Germline values: CDR1 LGHNA, CDR2 YSLEER. The CDR3 is 20 amino acids. With 0 bases clipped from V and 9 bases from J, the junction kept 19 bases outside the gene matches. The DNA of the CDR3 is TGCGCCAGCAGCCAAGATGGGCTTGCCGGGACTAGCGGTCTCGAGGGTGAGCAGTTCTTC. Protein sequence: CASSQDGLAGTSGLEGEQFF.

This clonotype was found a few times. V and J are TRBV12-3 or TRBV12-4 and TRBJ2-1; 10 nucleotides align to TRBD1. The CDR3 is 16 residues long. The V and J ends lost 5 bases and 8 bases, in that order; junction bases with no gene match: 12. CDR3 amino acids: CASSRLAGQGNDEQFF. The CDR3 DNA follows: TGTGCCAGCAGTCGTTTGGCGGGACAGGGGAACGATGAGCAGTTCTTC.

As concerns this clonotype: A much larger clone is a single base away; this may be a read error. The conserved phenylalanine or tryptophan is not found at the CDR3 terminus, so this likely reflects a read error. The chain couples TRBV4-3 to TRBJ2-5; no firm D call. The V end was cut by 0 bases, the J end by 4 bases, with 6 bases between. The CDR3 consists of 13 residues. Looked up from germline, CDR1 is LGHNA and CDR2 is YSLEER. This chain's CDR3 is CASSQDWGETQYC. Written as DNA, the CDR3 is TGCGCCAGCAGCCAAGATTGGGGAGAGACCCAGTACTGC.

In this sample, this clonotype turned up many times. The chain has TRBV29-1 and TRBJ1-5; 11 nucleotides line up with TRBD1. The CDR3 runs to 14 residues. Per the germline V gene, CDR1 is SQVTM and CDR2 is ANQGSEA. After removal of 4 bases from V and 6 bases from J, the junction contained 5 bases not matched to a gene. The chain's CDR3 is CSVGGQGDGQPQHF. The CDR3 region has the DNA TGCAGCGTTGGGGGACAGGGGGACGGTCAGCCCCAGCATTTT. Looking up the rest from reference TRBV29-1 and TRBJ1-5 gives the full variable domain: SAVISQKPSRDICQRGTSLTIQCQVDSQVTMMFWYRQQPGQSLTLIATANQGSEATYESGFVIDKFPISRPNLTFSTLTVSNMSPEDSSIYLCSVGGQGDGQPQHFGDGTRLSIL.

The chain has TRBV29-1 and TRBJ2-5; 9 nucleotides align to TRBD2. V gave up 7 bases and J gave up 11 bases; unmatched junction bases: 14. Per the germline V gene, CDR1 is SQVTM and CDR2 is ANQGSEA. This CDR3 comprises 13 residues. The CDR3, as DNA: TGCAGCGCGACGGGACTAGCTCTCCATGAGCAGTACTTC. Protein: CSATGLALHEQYF.

This clonotype showed up many times. This chain's CDR3 is CASSEGPGHTSYEQYF. The CDR3, as DNA: TGTGCCAGCAGCGAGGGACCGGGACACACTTCCTACGAGCAGTACTTC. This rearrangement joins TRBV9 to TRBJ2-7; D possibly corresponds to TRBD1 (6 bases). V was shortened by 3 bases and J by 1 base, with 17 bases between the two germline ends. CDR1 and CDR2 (germline): SGDLS, YYNGEE. The length of the CDR3 is 16 residues.

In regard to this clonotype: At one boundary the junction diverges from the germline segment, which might be a read error. The rearrangement uses TRBV9 and TRBJ1-2; tentative D call: TRBD1 (5 bases). Germline CDR1 SGDLS, CDR2 YYNGEE. CDR3 length equals 17 residues. The CDR3 region has the DNA TGTGCCAGCAGTTTCCGGCCGGGCCAGGGTGTGAACTATGGCCACACCTTC. Translation: CASSFRPGQGVNYGHTF.